One TCR beta chain is described in this entry. The target antigen is unknown. Unrecorded immune exposures were likely, despite nominal health at sampling. These data come from a study of cytomegalovirus exposure and HLA in healthy donors. Overall study results and limits: Sequencing depth across donors, presence/absence analyses assumed, was roughly uniform. Earlier analysis yielded a pattern in which most TCR beta V segments were productive about 90% or about 30% of the time.

The PCR had 60 Vbeta and 13 Jbeta primers. TCRdb keeps only in-frame clones here, not all; method: immunoSEQ multiplex PCR. The sample shows about 190,000 clones, approximately 79% of them seen only once. The germline CDR1 and CDR2 sequences are LNHDA and SQIVND (reference sequence). V shed 6 bases and J shed 5 bases, with 11 bases lying between them. The CDR3 has 13 amino acids. This sequence originates from a man between 35 and 55 years old in good health and CMV-seropositive. This chain connects TRBV19 to TRBJ1-5; no clear D gene. Source material: PBMCs. The CDR3 loop is CASSLVGDQPQHF. The CDR3 DNA is TGTGCCAGTAGCCTGGTGGGAGATCAGCCCCAGCATTTT.